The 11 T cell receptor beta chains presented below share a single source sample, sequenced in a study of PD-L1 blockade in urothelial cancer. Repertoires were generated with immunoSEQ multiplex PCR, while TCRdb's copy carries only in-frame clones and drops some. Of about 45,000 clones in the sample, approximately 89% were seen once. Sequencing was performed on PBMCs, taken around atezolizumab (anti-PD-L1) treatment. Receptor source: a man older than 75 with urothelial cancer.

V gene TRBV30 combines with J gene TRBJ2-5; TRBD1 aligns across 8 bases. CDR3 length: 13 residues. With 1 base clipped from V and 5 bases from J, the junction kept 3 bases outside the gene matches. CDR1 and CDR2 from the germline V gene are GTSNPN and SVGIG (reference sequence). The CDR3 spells CAWSEDRVETQYF. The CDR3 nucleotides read TGTGCCTGGAGTGAGGACAGGGTTGAGACCCAGTACTTC.

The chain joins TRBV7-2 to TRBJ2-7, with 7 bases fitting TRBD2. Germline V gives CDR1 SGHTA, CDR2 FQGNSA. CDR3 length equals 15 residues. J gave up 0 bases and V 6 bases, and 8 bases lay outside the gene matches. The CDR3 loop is CASSAIAGPSYEQYF. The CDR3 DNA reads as TGTGCCAGCAGTGCTATAGCGGGCCCCTCCTACGAGCAGTACTTC.

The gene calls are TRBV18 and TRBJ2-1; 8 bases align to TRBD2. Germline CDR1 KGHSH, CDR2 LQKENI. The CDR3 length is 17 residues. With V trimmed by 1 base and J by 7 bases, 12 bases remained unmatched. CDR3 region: CASSPQGSGRGVNEQFF. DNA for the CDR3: TGTGCCAGCTCACCACAAGGAAGCGGGAGAGGTGTGAATGAGCAGTTCTTC.

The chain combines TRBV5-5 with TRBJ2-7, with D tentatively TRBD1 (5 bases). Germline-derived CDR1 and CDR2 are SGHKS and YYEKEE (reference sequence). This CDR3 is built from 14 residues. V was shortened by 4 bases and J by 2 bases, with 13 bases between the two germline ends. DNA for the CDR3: TGTGCCAGCAGCACTTACGACAGAACCTACGAGCAGTACTTC. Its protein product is CASSTYDRTYEQYF. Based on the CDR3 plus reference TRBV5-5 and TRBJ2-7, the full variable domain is DAGVTQSPTHLIKTRGQQVTLRCSPISGHKSVSWYQQVLGQGPQFIFQYYEKEERGRGNFPDRFSARQFPNYSSELNVNALLLGDSALYLCASSTYDRTYEQYFGPGTRLTVT.

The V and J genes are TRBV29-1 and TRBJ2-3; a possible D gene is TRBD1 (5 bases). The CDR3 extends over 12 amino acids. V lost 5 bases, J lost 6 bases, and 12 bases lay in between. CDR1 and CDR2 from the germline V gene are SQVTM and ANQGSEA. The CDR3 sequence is CSVHSGSDTQYF. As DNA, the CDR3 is TGCAGCGTTCATTCAGGGTCGGATACGCAGTATTTT.

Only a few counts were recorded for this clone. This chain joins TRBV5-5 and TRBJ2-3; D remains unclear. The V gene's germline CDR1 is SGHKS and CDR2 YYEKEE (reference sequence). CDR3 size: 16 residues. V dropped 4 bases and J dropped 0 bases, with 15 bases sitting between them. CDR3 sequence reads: CASSRQIHLSTDTQYF. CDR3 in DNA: TGTGCCAGCAGCCGCCAGATTCACCTTAGCACAGATACGCAGTATTTT.

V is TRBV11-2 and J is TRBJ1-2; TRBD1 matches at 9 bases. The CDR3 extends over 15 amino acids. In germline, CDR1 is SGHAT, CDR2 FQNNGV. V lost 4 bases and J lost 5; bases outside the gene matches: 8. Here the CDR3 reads CASSSNRGRSYGYTF. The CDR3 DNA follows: TGTGCCAGCAGCTCCAACAGGGGGCGCAGTTATGGCTACACCTTC.

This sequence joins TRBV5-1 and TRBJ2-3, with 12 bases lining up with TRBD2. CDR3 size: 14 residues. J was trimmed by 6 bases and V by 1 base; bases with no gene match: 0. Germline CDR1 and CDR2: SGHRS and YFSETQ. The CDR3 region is CASSLTSGRDTQYF. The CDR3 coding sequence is TGCGCCAGCAGCTTGACTAGCGGGAGGGATACGCAGTATTTT.

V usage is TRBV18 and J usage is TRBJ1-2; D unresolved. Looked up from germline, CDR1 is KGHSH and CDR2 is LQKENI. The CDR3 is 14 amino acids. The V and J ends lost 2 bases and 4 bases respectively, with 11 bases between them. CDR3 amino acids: CASSPGQLAYGYTF. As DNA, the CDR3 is TGTGCCAGCTCACCAGGGCAGCTAGCCTATGGCTACACCTTC.

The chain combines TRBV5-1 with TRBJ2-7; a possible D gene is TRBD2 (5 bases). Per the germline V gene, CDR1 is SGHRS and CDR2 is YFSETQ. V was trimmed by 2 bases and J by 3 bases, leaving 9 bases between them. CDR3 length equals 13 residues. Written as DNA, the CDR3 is TGCGCCAGCAGCTTATTAGCGAACTACGAGCAGTACTTC. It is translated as CASSLLANYEQYF.

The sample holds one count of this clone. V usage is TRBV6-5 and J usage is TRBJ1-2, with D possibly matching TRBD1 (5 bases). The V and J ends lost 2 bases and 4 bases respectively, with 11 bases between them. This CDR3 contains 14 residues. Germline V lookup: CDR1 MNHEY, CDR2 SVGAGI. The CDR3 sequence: CASSYGGGAYGYTF. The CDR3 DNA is TGTGCCAGCAGTTACGGAGGAGGGGCCTATGGCTACACCTTC.